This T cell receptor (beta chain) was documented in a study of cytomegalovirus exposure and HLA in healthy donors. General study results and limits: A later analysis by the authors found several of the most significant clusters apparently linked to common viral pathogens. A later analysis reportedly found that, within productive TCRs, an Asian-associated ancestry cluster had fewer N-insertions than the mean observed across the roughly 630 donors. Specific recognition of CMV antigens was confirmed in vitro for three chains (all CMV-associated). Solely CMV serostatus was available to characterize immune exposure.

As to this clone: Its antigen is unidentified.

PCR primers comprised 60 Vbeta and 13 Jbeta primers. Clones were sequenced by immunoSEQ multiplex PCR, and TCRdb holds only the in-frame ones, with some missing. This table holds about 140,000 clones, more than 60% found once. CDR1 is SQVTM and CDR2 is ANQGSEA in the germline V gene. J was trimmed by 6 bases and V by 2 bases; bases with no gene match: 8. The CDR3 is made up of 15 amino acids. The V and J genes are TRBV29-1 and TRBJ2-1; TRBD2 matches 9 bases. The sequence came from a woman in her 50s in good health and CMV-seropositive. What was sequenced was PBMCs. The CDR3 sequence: CSVEPRGGGVNEQFF. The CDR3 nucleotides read TGCAGCGTTGAACCGCGGGGCGGGGGGGTCAATGAGCAGTTCTTC.